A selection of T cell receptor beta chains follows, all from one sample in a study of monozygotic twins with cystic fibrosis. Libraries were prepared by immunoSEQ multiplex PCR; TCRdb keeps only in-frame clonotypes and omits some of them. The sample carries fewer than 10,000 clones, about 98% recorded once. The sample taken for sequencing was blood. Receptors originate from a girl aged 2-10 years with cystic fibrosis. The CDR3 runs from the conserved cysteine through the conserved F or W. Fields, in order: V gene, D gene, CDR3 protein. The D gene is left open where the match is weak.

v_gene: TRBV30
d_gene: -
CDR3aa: CAWSIVDAFTYNEQFF

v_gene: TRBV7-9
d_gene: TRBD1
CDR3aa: CASSLVQGQAYEQYF

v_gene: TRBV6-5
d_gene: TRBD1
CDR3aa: CASSRTGGFGELFF

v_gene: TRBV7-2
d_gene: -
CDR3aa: CASSPGRRVGEQFF

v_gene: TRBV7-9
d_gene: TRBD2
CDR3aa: CASMRGTGETQYF

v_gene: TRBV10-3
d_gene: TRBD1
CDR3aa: CAISEPGTGRRTEAFF

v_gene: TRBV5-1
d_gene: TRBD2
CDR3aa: CASSLEAGGPYNEQFF

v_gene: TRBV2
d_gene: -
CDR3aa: CASSEEVAYNEQFF

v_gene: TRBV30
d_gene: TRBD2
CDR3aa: CAWSVRGVDIQYF

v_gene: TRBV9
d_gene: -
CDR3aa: CASSVGIAGGGPGVEQYF

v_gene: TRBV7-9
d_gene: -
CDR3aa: CASSLTGAGPKGTQYF

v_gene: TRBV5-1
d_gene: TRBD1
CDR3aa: CASSLPGTGDVSLAKNIQYF

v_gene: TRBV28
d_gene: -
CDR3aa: CASSSRRVHGYGEQFF

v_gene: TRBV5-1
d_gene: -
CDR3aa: CASMAERYNEQFF

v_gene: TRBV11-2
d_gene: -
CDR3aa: CASSLARAPNYGYTF

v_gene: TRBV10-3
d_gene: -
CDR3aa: CAISDEIKSRGGPYEQYF

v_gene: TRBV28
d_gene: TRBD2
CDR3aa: CASSKRLAGVDTQYF